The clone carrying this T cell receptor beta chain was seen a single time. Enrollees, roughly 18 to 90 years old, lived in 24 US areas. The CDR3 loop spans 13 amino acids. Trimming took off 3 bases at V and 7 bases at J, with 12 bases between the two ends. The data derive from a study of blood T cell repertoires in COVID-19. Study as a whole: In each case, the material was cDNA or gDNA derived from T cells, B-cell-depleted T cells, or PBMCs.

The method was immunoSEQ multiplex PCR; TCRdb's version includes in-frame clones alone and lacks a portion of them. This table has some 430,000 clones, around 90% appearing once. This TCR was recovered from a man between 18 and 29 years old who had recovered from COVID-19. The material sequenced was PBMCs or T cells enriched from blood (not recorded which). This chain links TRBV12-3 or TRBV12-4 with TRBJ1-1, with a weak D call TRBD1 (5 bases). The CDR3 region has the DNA TGTGCCAGCAGTTTTCAGGAACAGGTTGAAGCTTTCTTT. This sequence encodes CASSFQEQVEAFF.